The rows below give T cell receptor beta chains drawn from one sample of a study of blood T cell repertoires in COVID-19. Repertoires were generated with immunoSEQ multiplex PCR, while TCRdb's copy carries only in-frame clones and drops some. Among roughly 100,000 clones, 85% were seen once, and the ten largest hold roughly 4.2%. Sample: peripheral blood. These receptors all stem from a man over 45 with acute or convalescent COVID-19. The CDR3 runs from the conserved cysteine through the conserved F or W. A D gene is named only where the DNA matches it firmly. The size field is filled for only some rows; it gives once, few, many or a size class.

clone size,V gene,D gene,J gene,CDR3 DNA,CDR3 protein
NA,TRBV27,NA,TRBJ2-7,TGTGCCAGCAGTTTTTCCAGGATCTCCTACGAGCAGTACTTC,CASSFSRISYEQYF
few,TRBV5-4,NA,TRBJ2-7,TGTGCCAGCAGCTTGGCAGGGACACAGGGCTCCTACGAGCAGTACTTC,CASSLAGTQGSYEQYF
NA,TRBV4-1,TRBD2,TRBJ2-3,TGCGCCAGCAGCCCCCTTGCGGGAGGGCCGGCAGATACGCAGTATTTT,CASSPLAGGPADTQYF
NA,TRBV9,TRBD1,TRBJ1-5,TGTGCCAGCAGCGTGACAGGGGACAATCAGCCCCAGCATTTT,CASSVTGDNQPQHF
once,TRBV5-1,NA,TRBJ1-1,TGCGCCAGCAGCCCTGACTCTAACACTGAAGCTTTCTTT,CASSPDSNTEAFF
NA,TRBV10-3,NA,TRBJ1-1,TGTGCCACCCTGCCCAGGGGCGGGAACACTGAAGCTTTCTTT,CATLPRGGNTEAFF
NA,TRBV10-2,NA,TRBJ1-5,TGCGCCAGCGGAGATAGCAATCAGCCCCAGCATTTT,CASGDSNQPQHF
NA,TRBV5-5,TRBD1,TRBJ1-2,TGTGCCAGCAGCTTGGCCGGGACAGGGGTAGATGGCTACACCTTC,CASSLAGTGVDGYTF
NA,TRBV11-3,NA,TRBJ2-2,TGTGCCAGCAGCGGGGGGACCTCCACCGGGGAGCTGTTTTTT,CASSGGTSTGELFF
NA,TRBV19,NA,TRBJ2-1,TGTGCCAGTAGTACCCCCAGGAGGATGGCTAACAATGAGCAGTTCTTC,CASSTPRRMANNEQFF
NA,TRBV28,TRBD2,TRBJ2-1,TGTGCCAGCAGTTCCGCCGGGACTAGCGGAAACAATGAGCAGTTCTTC,CASSSAGTSGNNEQFF
few,TRBV18,NA,TRBJ1-3,TGTGCCAGCTCACAACCCCCCAGGGCTGGAAACACCATATATTTT,CASSQPPRAGNTIYF
NA,TRBV19,TRBD2,TRBJ2-2,TGTGCCAGTAGTATCTTCCGGGAGGGGACCGGGGAGCTGTTTTTT,CASSIFREGTGELFF
once,TRBV10-3,NA,TRBJ1-5,TGTGCCATCAGTGAGTCAATTGGCAGGGAAGGGCCCCAGCATTTT,CAISESIGREGPQHF
NA,TRBV19,NA,TRBJ1-4,TGTGCCAGTAGTACGAGCTTAGAGGGGGGGAGGAAACTGTTTTTT,CASSTSLEGGRKLFF
NA,TRBV23-1,TRBD2,TRBJ2-1,TGCGCCAGCAGCCCTCCCGCATTGACTAGCGGGAGGAGTAGCCCCTACAATGAGCAGTTCTTC,CASSPPALTSGRSSPYNEQFF
NA,TRBV5-5,NA,TRBJ2-2,TGTGCCAGCAGCCCCCTTCGGAACACCGGGGAGCTGTTTTTT,CASSPLRNTGELFF
NA,TRBV7-3,NA,TRBJ2-2,TGTGCCAGCAGCGGTGGGTCGGCGGCCACCGGGGAGCTGTTTTTT,CASSGGSAATGELFF
NA,TRBV7-2,NA,TRBJ1-4,TGTGCCAGCAGCCAACACGGAGGTCTCCCCACGGAAAAACTGTTTTTT,CASSQHGGLPTEKLFF
NA,TRBV19,TRBD1,TRBJ2-7,TGTGCCAGTAGCTTAGACAGGGGGCGAGCCTACGAGCAGTACTTC,CASSLDRGRAYEQYF
NA,TRBV11-2,NA,TRBJ1-5,TGTGCCAGCAGCTTTCTCGGAGGGAGAGGCAATCAGCCCCAGCATTTT,CASSFLGGRGNQPQHF
NA,TRBV11-2,NA,TRBJ2-7,TGTGCCAGCAGCTTGGGGCCGGGACACATCTACGAGCAGTACTTC,CASSLGPGHIYEQYF
NA,TRBV4-2,TRBD2,TRBJ2-1,TGTGCCAGCAGCCAAGTGGGGGGACTAGCAAGGTCGGAGCAGTTCTTC,CASSQVGGLARSEQFF
NA,TRBV9,NA,TRBJ2-2,TGTGCCAGCAGCGTAGGGGACAAAAACACCGGGGAGCTGTTTTTT,CASSVGDKNTGELFF
NA,TRBV18,NA,TRBJ1-2,TGTGCCAGCTCACCCCGAACAGGGAATGGCTACACCTTC,CASSPRTGNGYTF
medium-sized,TRBV15,NA,TRBJ2-1,TGTGCCACCAGCAGAGATCCCGGGGTCAATGAGCAGTTCTTC,CATSRDPGVNEQFF
NA,TRBV5-5,NA,TRBJ1-3,TGTGCCAGCAACTCGTGGTCCGGGACTGGAAACACCATATATTTT,CASNSWSGTGNTIYF
NA,TRBV19,TRBD1,TRBJ1-2,TGTGCCAGTAGTTCGGGACAGGGCCCACGGGGCTACACCTTC,CASSSGQGPRGYTF
NA,TRBV6-5,TRBD1,TRBJ2-7,TGTGCCAGCAGTTACTCACAGGGGGAGGCCTACGAGCAGTACTTC,CASSYSQGEAYEQYF
NA,TRBV6-2/TRBV6-3,NA,TRBJ1-5,TGTGCCAGCAGTCGACTGTATAGCAATCAGCCCCAGCATTTT,CASSRLYSNQPQHF
NA,TRBV27,TRBD1,TRBJ2-7,TGTGCCAGCAGCAAACCGGGACAGGCTCCCTACGAGCAGTACTTC,CASSKPGQAPYEQYF
NA,TRBV7-9,NA,TRBJ2-5,TGTGCCAGCAGCTTATTTGGAGACAGTCAAGAGACCCAGTACTTC,CASSLFGDSQETQYF
few,TRBV10-3,TRBD1,TRBJ1-2,TGTGCCATCAGTGAGGCCAGGACAGGACCATATGGCTACACCTTC,CAISEARTGPYGYTF
NA,TRBV6-5,NA,TRBJ1-1,TGTGCCAGTGGGCCCCTGGCGTACACTGAAGCTTTCTTT,CASGPLAYTEAFF
NA,TRBV19,NA,TRBJ2-7,TGTGCCAGTAGTATATCGGGGACCTACGAGCAGTACTTC,CASSISGTYEQYF
NA,TRBV3-1/TRBV3-2,NA,TRBJ2-1,TGTGCCAGCAGCCTTAGAGTCAATGAGCAGTTCTTC,CASSLRVNEQFF
NA,TRBV18,NA,TRBJ1-6,TGTGCCAGCTCACCACAGGGGCCCAATTCACCCCTCCACTTT,CASSPQGPNSPLHF
once,TRBV7-9,NA,TRBJ1-2,TGTGCCAGCAGCGCGGGACCGCAGATCCCCTATGGCTACACCTTC,CASSAGPQIPYGYTF
NA,TRBV28,TRBD2,TRBJ2-7,TGTGCCAGCAGTTTGGCGGGAGGGCCGAGGGAGCAGTACTTC,CASSLAGGPREQYF
NA,TRBV5-8,TRBD1,TRBJ2-1,TGTGCCAGCAGCAGCGACAGGGGTGTGAGGGGCAATGAGCAGTTCTTC,CASSSDRGVRGNEQFF
NA,TRBV10-1,NA,TRBJ1-3,TGCGCCAGCAGTCGGGATTCCGATGGAAACACCATATATTTT,CASSRDSDGNTIYF
NA,TRBV5-1,NA,TRBJ2-2,TGCGCCAGCAGCCCTGGGGGCTACACCGGGGAGCTGTTTTTT,CASSPGGYTGELFF
NA,TRBV6-5,NA,TRBJ1-5,TGTGCCAGCACCAAGCACACGGGAGGAAATCAGCCCCAGCATTTT,CASTKHTGGNQPQHF
NA,TRBV19,NA,TRBJ2-3,TGTGCCAGTAGTGAGGTCACCACAGATACGCAGTATTTT,CASSEVTTDTQYF
NA,TRBV9,NA,TRBJ1-5,TGTGCCAGCAGCCCAAGAATAGATCAGCCCCAGCATTTT,CASSPRIDQPQHF
few,TRBV9,TRBD2,TRBJ2-5,TGTGCCAGCAGCGAGGGACTAGTCCTTGGAGAGACCCAGTACTTC,CASSEGLVLGETQYF
once,TRBV19,TRBD2,TRBJ2-2,TGTGCCAGCCGGCTAAAGGGACTAGCGGGGGGGCCGAGGACCGGGGAGCTGTTTTTT,CASRLKGLAGGPRTGELFF
once,TRBV15,TRBD2,TRBJ2-1,TGTGCCACCAGCAGAGGGGGAGGGGCAATCAGCTCCTACAATGAGCAGTTCTTC,CATSRGGGAISSYNEQFF
NA,TRBV3-1/TRBV3-2,TRBD1,TRBJ1-2,TGTGCCAGCAGCCACCGGGACAGAATAACCTATGGCTACACCTTC,CASSHRDRITYGYTF
NA,TRBV6-5,NA,TRBJ2-7,TGTGCCAGCAGGGGCGGGGAACGCTACGAGCAGTACTTC,CASRGGERYEQYF
NA,TRBV5-1,NA,TRBJ1-4,TGCGCCAGCAGCTTGGGAGGGACACCAGAAAAACTGTTTTTT,CASSLGGTPEKLFF
NA,TRBV5-4,NA,TRBJ2-1,TGTGCCAGCAGCTATTACAGGGCTAGCTCCTACAATGAGCAGTTCTTC,CASSYYRASSYNEQFF
once,TRBV25-1,TRBD2,TRBJ2-5,TGTGCCAGCAGTTCGAGGGGACTAGCGGCCCAAGAGACCCAGTACTTC,CASSSRGLAAQETQYF
NA,TRBV28,NA,TRBJ1-5,TGTGCCAGCTGGGGCGCAGCCAATCAGCCCCAGCATTTT,CASWGAANQPQHF